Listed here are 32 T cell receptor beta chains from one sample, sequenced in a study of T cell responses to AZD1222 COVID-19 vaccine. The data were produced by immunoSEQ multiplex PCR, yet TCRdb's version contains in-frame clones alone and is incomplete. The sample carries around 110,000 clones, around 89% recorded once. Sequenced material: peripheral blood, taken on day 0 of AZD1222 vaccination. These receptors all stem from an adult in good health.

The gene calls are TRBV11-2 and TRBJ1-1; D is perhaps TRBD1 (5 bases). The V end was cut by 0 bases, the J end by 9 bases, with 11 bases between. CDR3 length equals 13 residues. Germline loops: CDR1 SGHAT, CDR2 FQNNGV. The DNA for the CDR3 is TGTGCCAGCAGCTTAGATCGGGGGAGTAAAGCTTTCTTT. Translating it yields CASSLDRGSKAFF.

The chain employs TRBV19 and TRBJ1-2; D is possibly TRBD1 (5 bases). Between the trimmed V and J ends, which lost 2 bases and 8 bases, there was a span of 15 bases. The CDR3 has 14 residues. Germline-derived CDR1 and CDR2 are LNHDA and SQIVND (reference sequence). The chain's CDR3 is CASSIPVGEAGYTF. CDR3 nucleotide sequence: TGTGCCAGTAGTATACCAGTAGGGGAAGCGGGCTACACCTTC.

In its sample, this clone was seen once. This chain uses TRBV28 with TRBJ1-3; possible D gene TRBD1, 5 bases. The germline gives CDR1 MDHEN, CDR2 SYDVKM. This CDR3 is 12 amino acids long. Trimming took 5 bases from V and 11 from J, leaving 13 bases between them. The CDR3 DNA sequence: TGTGCCAGCAGTCCCCCGGGACCGTCCATATATTTT. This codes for CASSPPGPSIYF.

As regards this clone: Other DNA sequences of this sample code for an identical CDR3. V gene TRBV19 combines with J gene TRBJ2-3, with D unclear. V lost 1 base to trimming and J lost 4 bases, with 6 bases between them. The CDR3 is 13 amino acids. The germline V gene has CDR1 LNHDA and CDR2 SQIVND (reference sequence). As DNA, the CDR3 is TGTGCCAGTAGTATAGGATTTTCAGATACGCAGTATTTT. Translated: CASSIGFSDTQYF.

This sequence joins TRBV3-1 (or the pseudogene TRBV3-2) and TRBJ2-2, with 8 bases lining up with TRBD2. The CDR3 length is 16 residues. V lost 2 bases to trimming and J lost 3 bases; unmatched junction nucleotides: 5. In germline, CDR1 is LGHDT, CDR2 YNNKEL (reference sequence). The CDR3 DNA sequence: TGTGCCAGCAGCCAATGGGCGGGGGGTCACACCGGGGAGCTGTTTTTT. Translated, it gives CASSQWAGGHTGELFF.

The CDR3 loop reads CAWNGGPVATNEKLFF. Here the CDR3 DNA reads TGTGCCTGGAATGGGGGGCCGGTTGCAACTAATGAAAAACTGTTTTTT. The chain carries TRBV30 and TRBJ1-4; D is perhaps TRBD1 (6 bases). This CDR3 has 16 amino acids. The germline V and J ends were trimmed by 4 bases and 0 bases, with 15 bases remaining between them. Per germline, CDR1 GTSNPN and CDR2 SVGIG (reference sequence). The whole variable domain, filled in from reference TRBV30 and TRBJ1-4, reads SQTIHQWPATLVQPVGSPLSLECTVEGTSNPNLYWYRQAAGRGLQLLFYSVGIGQISSEVPQNLSASRPQDRQFILSSKKLLLSDSGFYLCAWNGGPVATNEKLFFGSGTQLSVL.

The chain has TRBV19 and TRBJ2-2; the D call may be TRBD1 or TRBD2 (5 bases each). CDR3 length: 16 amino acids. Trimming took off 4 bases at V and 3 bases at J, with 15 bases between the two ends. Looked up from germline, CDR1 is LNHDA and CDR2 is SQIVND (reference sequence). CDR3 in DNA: TGTGCCAGTAGTACTCCCCGGGGACCGGACACCGGGGAGCTGTTTTTT. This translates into CASSTPRGPDTGELFF.

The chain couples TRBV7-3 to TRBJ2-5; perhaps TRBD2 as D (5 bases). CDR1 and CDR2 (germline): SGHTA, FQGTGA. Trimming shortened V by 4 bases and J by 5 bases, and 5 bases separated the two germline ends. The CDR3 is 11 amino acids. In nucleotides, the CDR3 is TGTGCCAGCAGCTCGGGGGAGACCCAGTACTTC. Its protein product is CASSSGETQYF.

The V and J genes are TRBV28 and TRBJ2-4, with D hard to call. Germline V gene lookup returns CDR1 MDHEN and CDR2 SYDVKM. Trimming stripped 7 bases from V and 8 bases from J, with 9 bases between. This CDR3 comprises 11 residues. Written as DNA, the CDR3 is TGTGCCAGCACCCGCCGGGACATTCAGTACTTC. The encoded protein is CASTRRDIQYF.

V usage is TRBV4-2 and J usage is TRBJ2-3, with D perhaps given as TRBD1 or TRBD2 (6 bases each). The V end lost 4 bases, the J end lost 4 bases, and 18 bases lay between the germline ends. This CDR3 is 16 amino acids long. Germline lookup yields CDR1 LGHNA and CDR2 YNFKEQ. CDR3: CASSPSTGGGADTQYF. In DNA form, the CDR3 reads TGTGCCAGCAGCCCCTCGACTGGAGGGGGAGCAGATACGCAGTATTTT.

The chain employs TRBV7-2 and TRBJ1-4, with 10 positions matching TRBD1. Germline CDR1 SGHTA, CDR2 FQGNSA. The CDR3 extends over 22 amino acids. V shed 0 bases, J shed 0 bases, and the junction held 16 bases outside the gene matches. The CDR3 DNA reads TGTGCCAGCAGCTTAGCGTCGGCTATAAGGGACAGGGGAAGAGCAACTAATGAAAAACTGTTTTTT. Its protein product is CASSLASAIRDRGRATNEKLFF.

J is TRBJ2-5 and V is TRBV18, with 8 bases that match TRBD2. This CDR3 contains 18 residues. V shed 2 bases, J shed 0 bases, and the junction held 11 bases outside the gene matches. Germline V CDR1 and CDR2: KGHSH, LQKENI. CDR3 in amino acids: CASSPFPAGAGYQETQYF. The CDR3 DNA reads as TGTGCCAGCTCACCATTCCCAGCGGGGGCTGGGTACCAAGAGACCCAGTACTTC.

The CDR3 DNA is TGTGCCAGCAGTGCCACAGGGAGAGGTCCGAATTCACCCCTCCACTTT. As protein: CASSATGRGPNSPLHF. The chain joins TRBV28 to TRBJ1-6; D is possibly TRBD1 (6 bases). The V gene lost 5 bases and the J gene lost 7 bases, with 18 bases spanning the gap. The CDR3 runs to 16 residues. Germline CDR1 and CDR2: MDHEN and SYDVKM.

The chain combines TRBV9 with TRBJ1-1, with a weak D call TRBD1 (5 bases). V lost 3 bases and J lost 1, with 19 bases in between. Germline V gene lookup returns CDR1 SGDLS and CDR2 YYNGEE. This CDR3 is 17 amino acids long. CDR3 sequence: CASSALRGEGPNTEAFF. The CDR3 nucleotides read TGTGCCAGCAGCGCCTTGAGGGGAGAAGGACCGAACACTGAAGCTTTCTTT.

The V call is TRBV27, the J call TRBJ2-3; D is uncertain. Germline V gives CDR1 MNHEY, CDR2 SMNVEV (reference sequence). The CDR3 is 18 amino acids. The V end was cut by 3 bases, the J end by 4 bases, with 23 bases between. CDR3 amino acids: CASSLLPSRALSADTQYF. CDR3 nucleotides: TGTGCCAGCAGTTTGCTCCCGTCCCGGGCCCTATCGGCAGATACGCAGTATTTT.

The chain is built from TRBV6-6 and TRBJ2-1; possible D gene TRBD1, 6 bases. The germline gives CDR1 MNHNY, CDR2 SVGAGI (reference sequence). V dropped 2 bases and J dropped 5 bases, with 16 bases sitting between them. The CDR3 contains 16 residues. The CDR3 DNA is TGTGCCAGCAGTTACGAAAAGGGGGTCGGGAACAATGAGCAGTTCTTC. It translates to CASSYEKGVGNNEQFF.

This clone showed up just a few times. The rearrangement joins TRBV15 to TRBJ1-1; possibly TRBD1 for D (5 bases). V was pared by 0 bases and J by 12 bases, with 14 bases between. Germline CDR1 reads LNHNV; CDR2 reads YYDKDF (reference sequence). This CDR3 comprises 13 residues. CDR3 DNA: TGTGCCACCAGCAGAGATGGCAGCGGGGGGACTTTCTTT. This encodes CATSRDGSGGTFF.

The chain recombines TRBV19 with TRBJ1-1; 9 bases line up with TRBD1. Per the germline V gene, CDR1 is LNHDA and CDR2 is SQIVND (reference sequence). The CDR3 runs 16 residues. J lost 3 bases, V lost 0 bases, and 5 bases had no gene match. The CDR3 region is CASSIDRRQGDTEAFF. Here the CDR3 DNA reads TGTGCCAGTAGTATAGATCGACGACAGGGGGACACTGAAGCTTTCTTT.

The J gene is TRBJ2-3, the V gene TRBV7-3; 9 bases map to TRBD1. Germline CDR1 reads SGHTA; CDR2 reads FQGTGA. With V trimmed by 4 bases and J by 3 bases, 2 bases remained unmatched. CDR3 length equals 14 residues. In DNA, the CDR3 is TGTGCCAGCAGCTCCGGGACAGGGACAGATACGCAGTATTTT. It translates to CASSSGTGTDTQYF.

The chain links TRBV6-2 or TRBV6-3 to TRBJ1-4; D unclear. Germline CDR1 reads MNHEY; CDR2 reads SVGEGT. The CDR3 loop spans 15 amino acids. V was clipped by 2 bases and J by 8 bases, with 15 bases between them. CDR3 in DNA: TGTGCCAGCAGTTACGTCGGGGTAATAGAGGAAAAACTGTTTTTT. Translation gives CASSYVGVIEEKLFF.

The CDR3 bases are TGTGCCAGCAGTTTAAAGGGGGTTGGGGGCGGACTATATGGCTACACCTTC. Protein: CASSLKGVGGGLYGYTF. The chain couples TRBV27 to TRBJ1-2; maybe TRBD1 (6 bases). The CDR3 consists of 17 residues. Trimming removed 2 bases at V and 5 bases at J, with 21 bases between. The germline gives CDR1 MNHEY, CDR2 SMNVEV (reference sequence).

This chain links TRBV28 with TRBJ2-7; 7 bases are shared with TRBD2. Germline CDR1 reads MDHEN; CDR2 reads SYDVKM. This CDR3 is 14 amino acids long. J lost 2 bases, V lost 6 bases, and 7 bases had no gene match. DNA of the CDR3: TGTGCCAGCAGGCTAGCGGCGAGTCCCTACGAGCAGTACTTC. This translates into CASRLAASPYEQYF.

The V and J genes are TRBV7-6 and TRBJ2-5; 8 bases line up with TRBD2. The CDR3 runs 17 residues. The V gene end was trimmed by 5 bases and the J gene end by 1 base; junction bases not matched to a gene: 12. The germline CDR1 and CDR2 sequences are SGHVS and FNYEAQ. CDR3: CASSPSVATSGQETQYF. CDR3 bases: TGTGCCAGCAGCCCGAGTGTAGCCACTAGCGGCCAAGAGACCCAGTACTTC.

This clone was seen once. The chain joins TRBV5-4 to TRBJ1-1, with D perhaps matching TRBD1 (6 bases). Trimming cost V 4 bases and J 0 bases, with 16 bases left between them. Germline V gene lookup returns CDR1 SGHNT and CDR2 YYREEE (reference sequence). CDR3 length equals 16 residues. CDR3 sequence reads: CASSAPRGGVNTEAFF. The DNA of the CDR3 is TGTGCCAGCAGCGCCCCACGGGGGGGCGTGAACACTGAAGCTTTCTTT.

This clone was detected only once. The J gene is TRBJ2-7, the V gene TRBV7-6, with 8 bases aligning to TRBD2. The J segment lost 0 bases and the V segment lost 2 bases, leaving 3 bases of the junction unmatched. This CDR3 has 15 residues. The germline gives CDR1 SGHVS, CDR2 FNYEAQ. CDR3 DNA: TGTGCCAGCAGCTTATTAGCGGGGAGCTCCTACGAGCAGTACTTC. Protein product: CASSLLAGSSYEQYF.

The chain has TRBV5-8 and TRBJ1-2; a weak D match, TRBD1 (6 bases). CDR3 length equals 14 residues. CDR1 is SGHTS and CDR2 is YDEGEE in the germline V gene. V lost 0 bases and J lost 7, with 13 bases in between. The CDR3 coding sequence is TGTGCCAGCAGCTTGGTTACAGGGAGTCGTGGCTACACCTTC. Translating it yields CASSLVTGSRGYTF.

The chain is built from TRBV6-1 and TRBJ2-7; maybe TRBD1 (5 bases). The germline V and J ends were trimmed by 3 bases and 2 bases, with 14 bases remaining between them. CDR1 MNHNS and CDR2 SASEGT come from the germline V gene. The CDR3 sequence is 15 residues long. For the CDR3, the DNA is TGTGCCAGCAGTGAGTACCCAGGGCCTCCCTACGAGCAGTACTTC. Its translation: CASSEYPGPPYEQYF.

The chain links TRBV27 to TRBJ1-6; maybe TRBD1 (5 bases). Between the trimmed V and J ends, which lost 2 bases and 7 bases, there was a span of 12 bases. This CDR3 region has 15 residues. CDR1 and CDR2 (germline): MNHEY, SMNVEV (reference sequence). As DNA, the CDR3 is TGTGCCAGCAGTTTACGGGGGACGGGGAATTCACCCCTCCACTTT. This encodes CASSLRGTGNSPLHF.

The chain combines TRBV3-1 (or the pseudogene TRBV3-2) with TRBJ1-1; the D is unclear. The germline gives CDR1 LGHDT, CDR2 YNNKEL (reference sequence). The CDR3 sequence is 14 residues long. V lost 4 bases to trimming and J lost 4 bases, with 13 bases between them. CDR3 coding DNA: TGTGCCAGCAGCCCCTCCGGGTGGGGCACTGAAGCTTTCTTT. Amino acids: CASSPSGWGTEAFF.

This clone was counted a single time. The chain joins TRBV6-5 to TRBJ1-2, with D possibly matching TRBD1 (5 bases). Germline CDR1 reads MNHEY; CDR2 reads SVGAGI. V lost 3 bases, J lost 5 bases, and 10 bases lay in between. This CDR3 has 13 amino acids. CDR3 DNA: TGTGCCAGCAGTTATGGCGGGACTTATGGCTACACCTTC. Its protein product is CASSYGGTYGYTF.

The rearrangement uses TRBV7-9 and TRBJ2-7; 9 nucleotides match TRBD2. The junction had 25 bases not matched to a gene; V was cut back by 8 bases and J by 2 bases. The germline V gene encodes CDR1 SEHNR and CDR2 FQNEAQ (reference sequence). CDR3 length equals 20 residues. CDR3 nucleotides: TGTGCCAGCTCGTTCGGAGGAACCGGGGGAGGTAGCGGGAGAGCCTACGAGCAGTACTTC. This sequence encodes CASSFGGTGGGSGRAYEQYF.

CDR3 sequence reads: CASSLAGTSGSSYEQYF. DNA of the CDR3: TGCGCCAGCAGCTTGGCCGGGACTAGCGGGTCCTCCTACGAGCAGTACTTC. The genes are TRBV5-1 and TRBJ2-7, with 12 nucleotides matching TRBD2. Germline values: CDR1 SGHRS, CDR2 YFSETQ. V dropped 0 bases and J dropped 0; count of bases not matched to a gene: 4. The CDR3 runs 17 residues.